The clone carrying this TCR beta chain appeared a few times. The antigen is not known. The libraries were made with immunoSEQ v3. Sequencing depth was about 2 million read pairs for survey level, about 5-6 million for deep. Profiled with immunoSEQ multiplex PCR; TCRdb holds only in-frame clones, not every one. The sample contains 45,000 to 75,000 clones, about two thirds of which appear only once. This entry comes from a study of TIL therapy for anti-PD-1-resistant metastatic lung cancer. Study information: Most patients had lung adenocarcinoma; several tumors were EGFR-mutant, two ALK-rearranged; half smoked currently or formerly.

The time point: pre-treatment sample, taken before nivolumab and TIL therapy. Enrollment ran from late 2017 to early 2020. Whole-study results and caveats: After infusion, TIL clonotypes partly replaced peripheral T cells and declined over months.

The TCR originated in a person between 30 and 79 years old with non-small cell lung cancer. The material sequenced was blood, taken at baseline.

CDR3 nucleotide sequence: TGTGCCAGCAGTATACGGGACAGGAACACTGAAGCTTTCTTT. Its translation: CASSIRDRNTEAFF. The rearrangement joins TRBV2 to TRBJ1-1; 7 nucleotides align to TRBD1. V shed 5 bases and J 1 base; nucleotides not matched to a gene: 4. Germline V gene sequence: CDR1 SNHLY, CDR2 FYNNEI. This CDR3 region has 14 residues.